These 15 T cell receptor beta chains were all obtained from the same sample, sequenced in a study of monozygotic twins with cystic fibrosis. The data were produced by immunoSEQ multiplex PCR, yet TCRdb's version contains in-frame clones alone and is incomplete. The data contain tens of thousands of clones, 90% of them singletons. The specimen was blood. The receptor source for this set is a girl aged 2-10 years with cystic fibrosis.

V and J are TRBV27 and TRBJ1-2, with no clear D. The CDR3 spans 13 residues. The V end was cut by 3 bases, the J end by 8 bases, with 13 bases between. CDR1 is MNHEY and CDR2 is SMNVEV in the germline V gene (reference sequence). CDR3 coding DNA: TGTGCCAGCAGTTTCTCCGTGGTGCAAGGCTACACCTTC. This sequence encodes CASSFSVVQGYTF.

This clone was detected once. The chain joins TRBV7-3 to TRBJ1-1; the match to TRBD1 covers 12 bases. From germline, CDR1 is SGHTA and CDR2 FQGTGA. With V trimmed by 4 bases and J by 1 base, 1 base remained unmatched. The CDR3 spans 15 residues. As DNA, the CDR3 is TGTGCCAGCAGCTGGGGACAGGGGGCGAACACTGAAGCTTTCTTT. As protein: CASSWGQGANTEAFF.

This clone came up a few times. This rearrangement joins TRBV28 to TRBJ2-1; TRBD2 matches 8 bases. V shed 7 bases, J shed 6 bases, and the junction held 5 bases outside the gene matches. The CDR3 has 13 amino acids. In germline, CDR1 is MDHEN, CDR2 SYDVKM. CDR3 nucleotides: TGTGCCAGCATAGGGCGGGGGGTCAATGAGCAGTTCTTC. Its translation is CASIGRGVNEQFF.

This clone was observed a handful of times. The V gene is TRBV30, the J gene TRBJ1-1; weak D call: TRBD1 (5 bases). The V end was cut by 4 bases, the J end by 1 base, with 13 bases between. CDR3 length: 14 amino acids. The germline CDR1 and CDR2 sequences are GTSNPN and SVGIG (reference sequence). CDR3 amino acids: CAWIIWGPNTEAFF. The DNA for the CDR3 is TGTGCCTGGATTATTTGGGGCCCGAACACTGAAGCTTTCTTT.

The rearrangement uses TRBV6-1 and TRBJ1-2; no clear D gene. From germline, CDR1 is MNHNS and CDR2 SASEGT. The CDR3 runs to 13 residues. Deletions cut 1 base from V and 7 bases from J, with 10 bases between. The CDR3 DNA reads TGTGCCAGCAGTGAAGAGGGAGTTGGTGGCTACACCTTC. It specifies CASSEEGVGGYTF.

The chain couples TRBV7-4 to TRBJ2-7; D uncertain. The CDR3 spans 14 residues. Per germline, CDR1 SGHVT and CDR2 SQSDAQ. V lost 5 bases to trimming and J lost 4 bases, with 15 bases between them. CDR3 nucleotides: TGTGCCAGCAGCGACTTCGGTGGAAATTACGAGCAGTACTTC. Translated: CASSDFGGNYEQYF.

The V gene is TRBV29-1, the J gene TRBJ1-3; tentatively, D is TRBD1 (5 bases). In germline, CDR1 is SQVTM, CDR2 ANQGSEA. This CDR3 contains 14 residues. The V gene lost 5 bases and the J gene lost 4 bases, with 15 bases spanning the gap. CDR3 nucleotides: TGCAGCGTTAAGTATGTGGGGCCCGGAAACACCATATATTTT. This gives the protein CSVKYVGPGNTIYF.

This chain connects TRBV5-1 to TRBJ1-5; unclear D gene. The CDR3 runs 13 residues. V was trimmed by 0 bases and J by 1 base, leaving 2 bases between them. The germline CDR1 and CDR2 sequences are SGHRS and YFSETQ. The CDR3 spells CASSLASNQPQHF. The CDR3 coding sequence is TGCGCCAGCAGCTTGGCCAGCAATCAGCCCCAGCATTTT. The entire variable domain, with the rest obtained from reference TRBV5-1 and TRBJ1-5, is as follows: KAGVTQTPRYLIKTRGQQVTLSCSPISGHRSVSWYQQTPGQGLQFLFEYFSETQRNKGNFPGRFSGRQFSNSRSEMNVSTLELGDSALYLCASSLASNQPQHFGDGTRLSIL.

This clone was counted once. One end of the junction fails to match germline, which may point to a read error. The chain uses TRBV7-9 and TRBJ2-7, with TRBD2 as a possible D gene (5 bases). The CDR3 totals 14 residues. Per germline, CDR1 SEHNR and CDR2 FQNEAQ (reference sequence). The CDR3 loop reads CASSLAEYTYEQYF. The CDR3 coding sequence is TGTGCCAGCAGCCTAGCTGAATATACCTACGAGCAGTACTTC. Based on the CDR3 plus reference TRBV7-9 and TRBJ2-7, the full variable domain is DTGVSQNPRHKITKRGQNVTFRCDPISEHNRLYWYRQTLGQGPEFLTYFQNEAQLEKSRLLSDRFSAERPKGSFSTLEIQRTEQGDSAMYLCASSLAEYTYEQYFGPGTRLTVT.

CDR3 amino acids: CASSLYQGTEAFF. CDR3 DNA: TGTGCCAGCAGCTTGTATCAGGGCACTGAAGCTTTCTTT. The rearrangement joins TRBV5-5 to TRBJ1-1; TRBD1 might be the D (5 bases). V dropped 1 base and J dropped 4 bases, with 8 bases sitting between them. Germline-derived CDR1 and CDR2 are SGHKS and YYEKEE (reference sequence). The CDR3 runs 13 residues.

CDR3 sequence reads: CASSPRQGQNTEAFF. DNA of the CDR3: TGTGCCAGCAGCCCCCGACAGGGCCAGAACACTGAAGCTTTCTTT. The V gene is TRBV7-9, the J gene TRBJ1-1; 7 nucleotides align to TRBD1. This CDR3 region has 15 residues. J gave up 1 base and V 5 bases, and 7 bases lay outside the gene matches. Per germline, CDR1 SEHNR and CDR2 FQNEAQ (reference sequence).

This chain uses TRBV6-4 with TRBJ2-3; 9 bases are shared with TRBD1. The germline V gene encodes CDR1 MRHNA and CDR2 SNTAGT. V gave up 2 bases and J gave up 6 bases; unmatched junction bases: 9. The CDR3 consists of 16 residues. Here the CDR3 reads CASSDQGQGGADTQYF. The CDR3 region has the DNA TGTGCCAGCAGTGACCAGGGACAGGGCGGGGCGGATACGCAGTATTTT.

The rearrangement joins TRBV5-1 to TRBJ1-2, with D possibly being TRBD1 (5 bases). The germline gives CDR1 SGHRS, CDR2 YFSETQ. V lost 3 bases and J lost 1, with 10 bases in between. The CDR3 covers 14 residues. CDR3 sequence: CASSSGRVNYGYTF. In DNA form, the CDR3 reads TGCGCCAGCAGCTCTGGCAGGGTTAACTATGGCTACACCTTC.

The V call is TRBV5-4, the J call TRBJ2-1; 13 bases map to TRBD2. Trimming cost V 4 bases and J 2 bases; bases outside gene matches: 9. Germline values: CDR1 SGHNT, CDR2 YYREEE (reference sequence). The CDR3 is 18 residues long. CDR3 nucleotides: TGTGCCAGCAGCCCCGGACTAGCGGGGGCCCAAGCCTACAATGAGCAGTTCTTC. Protein: CASSPGLAGAQAYNEQFF.

V gene TRBV4-3 combines with J gene TRBJ1-1, with unresolved D. The V end lost 1 base, the J end lost 2 bases, and 8 bases lay between the germline ends. CDR3 size: 14 residues. Germline CDR1 and CDR2: LGHNA and YSLEER. CDR3 nucleotides: TGCGCCAGCAGCCAAGGACATACTAACACTGAAGCTTTCTTT. This encodes CASSQGHTNTEAFF.